The clone carrying this T cell receptor (beta chain) was detected a few times. Its antigen is not known. TCRdb ran MiXCR on the RT-PCR reads and lists one entry per CDR3 protein. This sample has about 530,000 distinct CDR3 sequences; 12% occur once, and the top ten carry more than 8.5%. The junction had 5 bases not matched to a gene; V was cut back by 6 bases and J by 1 base. The CDR3 sequence is 14 residues long. This record belongs to a study of response to subunit inactivated influenza vaccine. The study, taken as a whole, reports: Few new T cells, the authors suggested, are recruited by each seasonal influenza vaccination.

The TCR sequence derives from a man aged 45 to 65 who received an inactivated influenza vaccine. The sequences come from PBMCs from blood, collected on the day of vaccination. The rearrangement joins TRBV12-3 or TRBV12-4 to TRBJ1-1; 7 nucleotides match TRBD1. CDR3 sequence reads: CASSGTATNTEAFF. The CDR3 DNA is TGTGCCAGCAGCGGGACAGCTACGAACACTGAAGCTTTCTTT.